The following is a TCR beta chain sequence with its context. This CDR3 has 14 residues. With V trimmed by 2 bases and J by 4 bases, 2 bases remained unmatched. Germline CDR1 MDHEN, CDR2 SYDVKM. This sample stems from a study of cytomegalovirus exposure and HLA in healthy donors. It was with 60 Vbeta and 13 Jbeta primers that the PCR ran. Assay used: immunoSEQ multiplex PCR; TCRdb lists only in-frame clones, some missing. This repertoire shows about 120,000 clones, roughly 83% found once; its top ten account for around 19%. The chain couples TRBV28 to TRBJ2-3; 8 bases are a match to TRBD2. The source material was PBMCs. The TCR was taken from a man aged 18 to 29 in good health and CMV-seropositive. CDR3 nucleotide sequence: TGTGCCAGCAGTTTAGCGGGGGGTTCAGATACGCAGTATTTT. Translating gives CASSLAGGSDTQYF.